The clone carrying this T cell receptor beta chain was counted ten times or more. Antigen unknown. This specimen belongs to a study of Graves' ophthalmopathy and Graves' hyperthyroidism. Study results and limitations: A 13-signature model separated ophthalmopathy from stable hyperthyroidism, just under 90% sensitivity, about 81% specificity.

Scientists amplified the TCR beta CDR3 regions from RNA transcripts. HTBI-primed first-round RT-PCR preceded second-round multiplex PCR. From the multiplex PCR reads, TCRdb called clonotypes with MiXCR, one entry per CDR3 protein. The profile shows 1 million to 1.3 million distinct CDR3 sequences, approximately 35% of them singletons. The V end was cut by 1 base, the J end by 3 bases, with 7 bases between. This CDR3 region has 14 residues. Per germline, CDR1 SGHRS and CDR2 YFSETQ. The chain links TRBV5-1 to TRBJ2-2, with D perhaps being TRBD1 or TRBD2 (5 bases each). Sequenced input: peripheral blood or thyroid tissue (not recorded which). The sequence was collected from an adult man with Graves' hyperthyroidism. The chain's CDR3 is CASSLRGDTGELFF. Here the CDR3 DNA reads TGCGCCAGCAGCTTGCGAGGGGACACCGGGGAGCTGTTTTTT.